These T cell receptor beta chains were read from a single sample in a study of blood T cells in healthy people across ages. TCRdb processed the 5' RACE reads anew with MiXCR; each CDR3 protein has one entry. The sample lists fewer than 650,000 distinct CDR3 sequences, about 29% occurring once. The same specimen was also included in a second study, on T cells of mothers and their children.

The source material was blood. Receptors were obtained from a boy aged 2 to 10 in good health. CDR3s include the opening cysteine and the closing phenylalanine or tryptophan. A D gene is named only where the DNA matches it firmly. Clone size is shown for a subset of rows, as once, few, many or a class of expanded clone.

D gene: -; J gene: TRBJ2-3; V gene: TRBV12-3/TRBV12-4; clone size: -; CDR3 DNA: TGTGCCAGCAGTCCTGCACTAGTTTCGGATACGCAGTATTTT; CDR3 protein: CASSPALVSDTQYF
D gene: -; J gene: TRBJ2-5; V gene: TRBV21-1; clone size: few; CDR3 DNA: TGTGCCAGCAGCACAAGACCCGGGGAGACCCAGTACTTC; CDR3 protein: CASSTRPGETQYF
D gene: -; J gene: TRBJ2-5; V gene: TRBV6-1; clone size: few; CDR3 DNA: TGTGCCAGCAGCCTCGAAAAATCCCCTCTGCACTGGGGGGAGACCCAGTACTTC; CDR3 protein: CASSLEKSPLHWGETQYF
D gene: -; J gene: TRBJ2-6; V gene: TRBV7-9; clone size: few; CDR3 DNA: TGTGCCAGCAGCTACCCCTCCCGGCCCTCTGGGGCCAACGTCCTGACTTTC; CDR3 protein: CASSYPSRPSGANVLTF
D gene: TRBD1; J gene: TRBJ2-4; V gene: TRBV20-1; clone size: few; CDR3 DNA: TGCAGTGCTAGGAGAACAGGGGAAGCAACCAAAAACATTCAGTACTTC; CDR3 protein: CSARRTGEATKNIQYF
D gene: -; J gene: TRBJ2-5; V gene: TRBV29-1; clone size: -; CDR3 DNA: TGCAGCGTTGAGGGTTGGGGCTTCAACTCCTACGGGCAGTACTTC; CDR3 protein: CSVEGWGFNSYGQYF
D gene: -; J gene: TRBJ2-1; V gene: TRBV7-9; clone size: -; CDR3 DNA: TGTGCCAGCAGACTCCGACTACCCCATCAGGGGGGTGAGCAGTTCTTC; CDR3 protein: CASRLRLPHQGGEQFF
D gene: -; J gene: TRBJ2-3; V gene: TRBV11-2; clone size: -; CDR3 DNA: TGTGCCAGCAGCTTCAGATATAGCACAGATACGCAGTATTTT; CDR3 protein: CASSFRYSTDTQYF
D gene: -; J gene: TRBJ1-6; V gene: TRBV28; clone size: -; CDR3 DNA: TGTGCCAGCATCCGCCAGGGTCCCAATTCACCCCTCCACTTT; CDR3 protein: CASIRQGPNSPLHF
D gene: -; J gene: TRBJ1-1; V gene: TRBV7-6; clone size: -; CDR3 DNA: TGTGCCAGCACGCCTATGGAAGGCCTGGTAGCTTTCTTT; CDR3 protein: CASTPMEGLVAFF
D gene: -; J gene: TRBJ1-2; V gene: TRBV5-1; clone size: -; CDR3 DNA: TGCGCCAGCAGCTACCGGGGAGGGGCGTCGGGCTATGGCTACACCTTC; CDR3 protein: CASSYRGGASGYGYTF
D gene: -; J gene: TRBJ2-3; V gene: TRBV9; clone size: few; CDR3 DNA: TGTGCCAGCAGCGTAGGAGGTAGCGAGGGCACAGATACGCAGTATTTT; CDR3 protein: CASSVGGSEGTDTQYF
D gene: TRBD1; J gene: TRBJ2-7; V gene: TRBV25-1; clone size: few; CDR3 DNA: TGTGCCAGCAGTGAATATGAGGGGGCGCTTTACGAGCAGTACTTC; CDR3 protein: CASSEYEGALYEQYF
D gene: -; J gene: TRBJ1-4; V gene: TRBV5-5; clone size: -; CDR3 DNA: TGTGCCAGCAGCCCGACAGGCTACACTAATGAAAAACTGTTTTTT; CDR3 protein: CASSPTGYTNEKLFF
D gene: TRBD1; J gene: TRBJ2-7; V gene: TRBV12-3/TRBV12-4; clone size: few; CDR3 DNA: TGTGCCAGCAGCTGGGACAGAAACTACGAGCAGTACTTC; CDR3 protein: CASSWDRNYEQYF
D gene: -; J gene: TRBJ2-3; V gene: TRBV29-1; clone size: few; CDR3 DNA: TGCAGCGTTGCGGTACGGCGCACAGATACGCAGTATTTT; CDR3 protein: CSVAVRRTDTQYF
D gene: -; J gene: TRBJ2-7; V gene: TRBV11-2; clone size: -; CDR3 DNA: TGTGCCAGCAGCTTAGTCTCCACCTACGAGCAGTACTTC; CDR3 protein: CASSLVSTYEQYF
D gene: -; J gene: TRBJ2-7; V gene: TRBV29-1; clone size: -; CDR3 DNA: TGCAGCGTTGAGAGTAGCTCCTACGAGCAGTACTTC; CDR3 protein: CSVESSSYEQYF
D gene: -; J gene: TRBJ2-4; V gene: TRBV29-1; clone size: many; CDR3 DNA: TGCAGCGCCAAGACTAATAGGGACATTCAGTACTTC; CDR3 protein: CSAKTNRDIQYF
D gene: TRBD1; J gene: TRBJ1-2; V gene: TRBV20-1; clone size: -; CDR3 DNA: TGCAGTGCTACCAGGGGGAATGGCTACACCTTC; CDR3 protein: CSATRGNGYTF
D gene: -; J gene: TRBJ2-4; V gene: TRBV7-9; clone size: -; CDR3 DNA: TGTTCCAGCAGCTTGGTGGGGGGATCCCAAAACATTCAGTACTTC; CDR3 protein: CSSSLVGGSQNIQYF
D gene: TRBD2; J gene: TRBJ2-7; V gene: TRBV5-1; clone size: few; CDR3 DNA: TGCGCCAGCAGCTTTTCCGGGGGGGGCTACGAGCAGTACTTC; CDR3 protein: CASSFSGGGYEQYF
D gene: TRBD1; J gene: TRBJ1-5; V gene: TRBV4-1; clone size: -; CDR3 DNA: TGCGCCAGCAGCCGTCACAGGGGGCAGCCCCAGCATTTT; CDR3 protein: CASSRHRGQPQHF
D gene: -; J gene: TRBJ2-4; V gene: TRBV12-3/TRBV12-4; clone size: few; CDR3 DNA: TGTGCCAGCAGTGGAGCTTACGGGCCTTTGTTTACCAAAAACATTCAGTACTTC; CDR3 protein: CASSGAYGPLFTKNIQYF
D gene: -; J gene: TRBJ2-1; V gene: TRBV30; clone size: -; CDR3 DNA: TGTGCCTGGAGGGCGTACGCGGATGAGCAGTTCTTC; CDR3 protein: CAWRAYADEQFF
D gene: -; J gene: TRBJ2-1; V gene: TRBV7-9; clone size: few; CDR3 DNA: TGTGCCAGCAGCTTAGCGATGGAAACCGAGCAGTTCTTC; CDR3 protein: CASSLAMETEQFF
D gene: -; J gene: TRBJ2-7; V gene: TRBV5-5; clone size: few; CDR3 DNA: TGTGCCAGCAGCCAAGGGGAGAGACCCTTCTCCTACGAGCAGTACTTC; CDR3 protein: CASSQGERPFSYEQYF
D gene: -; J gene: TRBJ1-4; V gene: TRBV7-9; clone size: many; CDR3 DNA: TGTGCCAGCAGTCAAGACTCTGATGGGGAAAAACTGTTTTTT; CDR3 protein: CASSQDSDGEKLFF
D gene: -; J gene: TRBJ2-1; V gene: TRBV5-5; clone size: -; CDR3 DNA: TGTGCCAGCAGCTTTGGTCAGGACTCCTACAATGAGCAGTTCTTC; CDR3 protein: CASSFGQDSYNEQFF
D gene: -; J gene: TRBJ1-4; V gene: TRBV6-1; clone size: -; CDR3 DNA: TGTGCCAGCATCCAGAGACAGGAGAATGAAAAACTGTTTTTT; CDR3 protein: CASIQRQENEKLFF
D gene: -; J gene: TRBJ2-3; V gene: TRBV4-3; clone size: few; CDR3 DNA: TGCGCCAGCAGCCAGGAAACTACTAGCACAGATACGCAGTATTTT; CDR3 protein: CASSQETTSTDTQYF
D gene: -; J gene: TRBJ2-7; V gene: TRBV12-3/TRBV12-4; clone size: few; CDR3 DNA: TGTGCCAGCAGCCTACTGAGCTCCTACGAGCAGTACTTC; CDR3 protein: CASSLLSSYEQYF
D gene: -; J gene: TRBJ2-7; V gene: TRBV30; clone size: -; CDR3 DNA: TGTGCCTGGAGTGGGACACTGAGCTCCTACGAGCAGTACTTC; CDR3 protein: CAWSGTLSSYEQYF
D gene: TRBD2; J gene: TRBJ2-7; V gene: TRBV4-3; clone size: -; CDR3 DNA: TGCGCCAGCAGCCAAGGACTAGCAGACTACGAGCAGTACTTC; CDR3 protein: CASSQGLADYEQYF
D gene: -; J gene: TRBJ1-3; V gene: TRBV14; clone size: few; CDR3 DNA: TGTGCCAGCAGCCAAGGCGTCGACTCTGGAAACACCATATATTTT; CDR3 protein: CASSQGVDSGNTIYF
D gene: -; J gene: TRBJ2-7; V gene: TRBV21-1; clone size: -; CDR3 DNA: TGTGCCAGCAGCAAAGCACAACCGGGACTCCAGTACGAGCAGTACTTC; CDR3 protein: CASSKAQPGLQYEQYF
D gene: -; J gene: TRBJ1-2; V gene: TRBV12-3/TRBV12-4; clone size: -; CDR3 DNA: TGTGCCAGCAGTTTTTCCGCGGGTGGCTACACCTTC; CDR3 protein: CASSFSAGGYTF
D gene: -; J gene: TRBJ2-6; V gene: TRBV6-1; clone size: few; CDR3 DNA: TGTGCCAGCATGGCAAGGGTTGCTGGGGCCAACGTCCTGACTTTC; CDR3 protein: CASMARVAGANVLTF
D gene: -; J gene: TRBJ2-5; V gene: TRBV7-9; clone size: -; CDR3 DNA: TGTGCCAGCAGCTTATTCTTGTCGGAGGAGACCCAGTACTTC; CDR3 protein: CASSLFLSEETQYF
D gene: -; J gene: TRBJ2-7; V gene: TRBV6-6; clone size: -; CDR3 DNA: TGTGCCAGCAGGCCAGGCGTCACATTTTCCCCTTACGAGCAGTACTTC; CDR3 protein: CASRPGVTFSPYEQYF
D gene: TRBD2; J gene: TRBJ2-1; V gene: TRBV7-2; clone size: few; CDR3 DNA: TGTGCCAGCAGCTCCTCGGCGGGAGGGTCCTACAATGAGCAGTTCTTC; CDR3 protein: CASSSSAGGSYNEQFF
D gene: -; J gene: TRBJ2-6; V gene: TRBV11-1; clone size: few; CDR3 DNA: TGTGCCAGCAGCCTACGTCAGGGTCCCCCCTCTGGGGCCAACGTCCTGACTTTC; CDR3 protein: CASSLRQGPPSGANVLTF
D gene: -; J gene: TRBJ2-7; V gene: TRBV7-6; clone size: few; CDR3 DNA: TGTGCCAGCAGCCCATCACCGTCCTACGAGCAGTACTTC; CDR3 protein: CASSPSPSYEQYF
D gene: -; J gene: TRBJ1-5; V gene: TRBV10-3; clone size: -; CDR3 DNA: TGTGCCATCAGTGAGTCGACTCGGGCAGGGGAACAGCCCCAGCATTTT; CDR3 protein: CAISESTRAGEQPQHF
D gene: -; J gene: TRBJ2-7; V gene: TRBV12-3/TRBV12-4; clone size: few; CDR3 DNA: TGTGCCAGCAGACTGGGGGACATTTACGAGCAGTACTTC; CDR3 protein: CASRLGDIYEQYF
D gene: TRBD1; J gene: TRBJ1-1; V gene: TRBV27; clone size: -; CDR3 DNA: TGTGCCAGCAGTCCCGGAGACAGGGGGCCGGGGAACACTGAAGCTTTCTTT; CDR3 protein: CASSPGDRGPGNTEAFF
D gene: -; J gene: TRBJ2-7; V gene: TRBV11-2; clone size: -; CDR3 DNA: TGTGCCAGCAGCTTAATCCACGAGCAGTACTTC; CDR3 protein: CASSLIHEQYF
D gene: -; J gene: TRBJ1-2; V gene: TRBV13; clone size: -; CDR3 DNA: TGTGCCAGCACCGAAACAGGGACATATGGCTACACCTTC; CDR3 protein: CASTETGTYGYTF
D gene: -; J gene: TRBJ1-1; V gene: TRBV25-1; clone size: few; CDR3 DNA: TGTGCCAGCAGTCCAGCCGGGGGGAGAGTTACTGAAGCTTTCTTT; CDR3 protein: CASSPAGGRVTEAFF
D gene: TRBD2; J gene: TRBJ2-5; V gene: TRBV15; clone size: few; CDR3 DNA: TGTGCCACCCGTACTAGCGGGAGTTCCCAGGGAGAGACCCAGTACTTC; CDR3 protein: CATRTSGSSQGETQYF
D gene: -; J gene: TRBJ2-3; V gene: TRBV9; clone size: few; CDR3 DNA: TGTGCCAGCAGCGTGGGACTTCGCACAGATACGCAGTATTTT; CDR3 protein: CASSVGLRTDTQYF
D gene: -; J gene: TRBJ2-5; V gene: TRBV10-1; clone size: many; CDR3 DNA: TGCGCCAGCACTGAGACGAGGACAGACCAAGAGACCCAGTACTTC; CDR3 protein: CASTETRTDQETQYF
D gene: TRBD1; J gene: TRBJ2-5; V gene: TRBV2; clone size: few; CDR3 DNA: TGTGCCAGCAGTGGGACAGGGGCCACCCAAGAGACCCAGTACTTC; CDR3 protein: CASSGTGATQETQYF
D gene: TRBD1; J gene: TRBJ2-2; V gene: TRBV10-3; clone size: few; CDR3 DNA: TGTGCCAGCGGACAGGGGGCGGACACCGGGGAGCTGTTTTTT; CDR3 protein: CASGQGADTGELFF